This T cell receptor (beta chain) was recovered during a study of blood T cell repertoires in COVID-19. Background on the study: Sites in the United States, Italy and Spain provided acute and convalescent COVID-19 samples. The analysed material was cDNA or gDNA that came from T cells, B-cell-depleted T cells, or PBMCs.

In Seattle, patients joined the study during active infection and were tracked longitudinally. Per the original data handling: Cell counts per sample came from amplifying reference gene primers. Measured with immunoSEQ multiplex PCR; TCRdb has only the in-frame clones, and not every one. Clone size and V and J calls were adopted from that table, with D and trimming inferred from the DNA. Of roughly 320,000 clones listed, about nine tenths are singletons. The CDR3 loop spans 16 amino acids. In germline, CDR1 is LGHDT, CDR2 YNNKEL (reference sequence). V was trimmed by 2 bases and J by 2 bases, leaving 13 bases between them.

The chain joins TRBV3-1 (or the pseudogene TRBV3-2) to TRBJ1-5; D call uncertain. The sequence came from a woman in her 30s with COVID-19, enrolled during active disease. Sequencing input: peripheral blood. CDR3 sequence reads: CASSQLVGGGNQPQHF. DNA for the CDR3: TGTGCCAGCAGCCAACTGGTCGGAGGTGGCAATCAGCCCCAGCATTTT.